This T cell receptor (beta chain) was documented in a study of beta chain features in type 1 diabetes. Findings of the study overall: In all four CD4+ subsets, TCRB CDR3 length was significantly, moderately reduced in type 1 diabetes.

Comments on this clone: Antigen: not known.

Germline V gene sequence: CDR1 SGHDN, CDR2 FVKESK. This CDR3 is built from 15 residues. With 4 bases removed from V and 2 bases from J, the gap between germline ends came to 15 bases. Expressed TCRB transcripts were sequenced because the entire RNA isolate underwent reverse transcription. The protocol was immunoSEQ multiplex PCR, while the TCRdb copy is restricted to in-frame clones and leaves out a portion. The sample consists of around 690,000 clones, roughly an eighth of them appearing once. Without exception, sorted populations had purity beyond 98%. This chain uses TRBV14 with TRBJ2-7, with D possibly being TRBD1 (5 bases). The sequencing input was naive CD4+ T cells from blood. The source of this sequence is a man aged 25 to 45 with type 1 diabetes. DNA of the CDR3: TGTGCCAGCAGCCTCGGTAAAGGGGTCCCCTACGAGCAGTACTTC. It encodes CASSLGKGVPYEQYF.